These T cell receptor beta chains were read from a single sample in a study of CD8 T cells in ankylosing spondylitis. In TCRdb, the 5' RACE reads were re-called with MiXCR into one record per CDR3 protein. The data contain around 340,000 distinct CDR3 sequences, roughly 14% of them singletons. The sample was blood, either unsorted or a sorted T cell fraction (not recorded which). Source of these receptors: a male donor with ankylosing spondylitis or in good health (not recorded which). Both conserved end residues are trimmed from each CDR3.

v_call: TRBV12-3/TRBV12-4; j_call: TRBJ2-3; cdr3_aa: ASSFSPGVSNTDTQY
v_call: TRBV12-3/TRBV12-4; j_call: TRBJ1-1; cdr3_aa: ASSLFSGGTGGRVRTEAF
v_call: TRBV14; j_call: TRBJ2-7; cdr3_aa: ASSLRARGEQY
v_call: TRBV5-1; j_call: TRBJ2-3; cdr3_aa: ASSLVGQGTTDTQY
v_call: TRBV9; j_call: TRBJ1-6; cdr3_aa: ASSPWDREASPLH
v_call: TRBV5-1; j_call: TRBJ2-3; cdr3_aa: ASRRVLSSDTQY
v_call: TRBV5-4; j_call: TRBJ1-4; cdr3_aa: ASSGGPATSYEKLF
v_call: TRBV7-2; j_call: TRBJ1-1; cdr3_aa: ASSLGGGGGQAF
v_call: TRBV29-1; j_call: TRBJ2-7; cdr3_aa: SGLWGVGYEQY
v_call: TRBV10-3; j_call: TRBJ2-7; cdr3_aa: AILPTSGGEQY
v_call: TRBV5-6; j_call: TRBJ2-5; cdr3_aa: ASSFGGGKETQY
v_call: TRBV7-9; j_call: TRBJ2-7; cdr3_aa: ASSYPGSREQY
v_call: TRBV29-1; j_call: TRBJ1-1; cdr3_aa: SVDVLSTEAF
v_call: TRBV4-2; j_call: TRBJ1-2; cdr3_aa: ASSQEGQTENYGYT
v_call: TRBV20-1; j_call: TRBJ1-6; cdr3_aa: SATDSFNSPLH
v_call: TRBV5-6; j_call: TRBJ2-5; cdr3_aa: ASSLGTRQETQY
v_call: TRBV7-2; j_call: TRBJ2-4; cdr3_aa: ASSLGLAGIQY
v_call: TRBV15; j_call: TRBJ2-2; cdr3_aa: ATSTRQVRVGELF
v_call: TRBV5-1; j_call: TRBJ2-7; cdr3_aa: ASSGPGHSSYEQY
v_call: TRBV6-1; j_call: TRBJ1-4; cdr3_aa: ASSEDRVNEKLF
v_call: TRBV29-1; j_call: TRBJ2-7; cdr3_aa: SVVLAGAYEQY
v_call: TRBV5-1; j_call: TRBJ2-5; cdr3_aa: ASSLGGIRETQY